A single sample is the source of the 14 T cell receptor beta chains below, sequenced in a study of T-cell memory formation after mild COVID-19. MiXCR was run by TCRdb on the 5' RACE reads, yielding one entry per CDR3 protein. This table has 45,000 or so distinct CDR3 sequences, around 6.6% appearing once. Material for sequencing was PBMCs or a T cell subset sorted from them (not recorded which). The receptors stem from an adult who had mild COVID-19 (a few samples of this study predate the infection). Cell type and time point are not known.

At least ten counts were recorded for this clonotype. The chain links TRBV18 to TRBJ1-5; 7 bases align to TRBD1. Per germline, CDR1 KGHSH and CDR2 LQKENI. J gave up 5 bases and V 5 bases, and 9 bases lay outside the gene matches. The CDR3 has 15 amino acids. The CDR3 DNA reads as TGTGCCAGCTCATCTGTACAGGGGAAGGATCAGCCCCAGCATTTT. It translates to CASSSVQGKDQPQHF.

This chain connects TRBV3-1 to TRBJ2-7; D is unresolved. The CDR3 is made up of 13 amino acids. Germline V CDR1 and CDR2: LGHDT, YNNKEL (reference sequence). V gave up 4 bases and J gave up 9 bases, with 16 bases separating them. In DNA, the CDR3 is TGTGCCAGCAGCCTGTTGGGTCCGCAAGGGCAGTACTTC. Protein sequence: CASSLLGPQGQYF.

This clonotype has ten or more counts. The chain recombines TRBV27 with TRBJ2-1; 10 positions agree with TRBD2. Per the germline V gene, CDR1 is MNHEY and CDR2 is SMNVEV (reference sequence). V lost 6 bases to trimming and J lost 4 bases; unmatched junction nucleotides: 6. This CDR3 comprises 15 residues. The CDR3 protein is CASRWTSGVYNEQFF. In DNA, the CDR3 is TGTGCCAGCAGGTGGACTAGCGGAGTTTACAATGAGCAGTTCTTC.

The chain combines TRBV7-2 with TRBJ2-7, with D unclear. Germline V gene lookup returns CDR1 SGHTA and CDR2 FQGNSA. The CDR3 runs 11 residues. Trimming removed 7 bases from V and 4 bases from J, with 8 bases in between. The DNA of the CDR3 is TGTGCCAGCACCCAGGCGTACGAGCAGTACTTC. It translates to CASTQAYEQYF.

This rearrangement joins TRBV11-2 to TRBJ2-7; D unclear. Germline V gene lookup returns CDR1 SGHAT and CDR2 FQNNGV. Trimming pared 3 bases from V and 3 bases from J, leaving 9 bases between. The CDR3 runs 13 residues. The CDR3 here is CASSFDNYYEQYF. The CDR3 DNA reads TGTGCCAGCAGCTTTGACAACTACTACGAGCAGTACTTC. Full variable domain (outside the CDR3, taken from reference TRBV11-2 and TRBJ2-7): EAGVAQSPRYKIIEKRQSVAFWCNPISGHATLYWYQQILGQGPKLLIQFQNNGVVDDSQLPKDRFSAERLKGVDSTLKIQPAKLEDSAVYLCASSFDNYYEQYFGPGTRLTVT.

This clonotype was detected ten times or more. The chain recombines TRBV7-9 with TRBJ2-2, with 7 bases aligning to TRBD2. V was clipped by 5 bases and J by 3 bases; unmatched bases: 6. CDR3 length equals 15 residues. Germline V gene data show CDR1 as SEHNR and CDR2 as FQNEAQ (reference sequence). The CDR3 is CASSNRDYHTGELFF. In nucleotides, the CDR3 is TGTGCCAGCAGCAACCGGGACTACCACACCGGGGAGCTGTTTTTT.

The chain uses TRBV6-6 and TRBJ2-3; TRBD2 is a possible D gene (6 bases). Germline V gene sequence: CDR1 MNHNY, CDR2 SVGAGI (reference sequence). The CDR3 length is 15 residues. The ends were cut back, 6 bases at V and 0 bases at J, with 13 bases in the middle. The CDR3 is CASRWASASTDTQYF. The CDR3 DNA is TGTGCCAGCAGATGGGCTAGCGCTAGCACAGATACGCAGTATTTT.

The CDR3 sequence is CSADLWGAPGNTIYF. The CDR3 DNA follows: TGCAGTGCCGATCTCTGGGGGGCGCCTGGAAACACCATATATTTT. V and J are TRBV20-1 and TRBJ1-3; weak D call: TRBD1 (6 bases). Trimming took off 6 bases at V and 2 bases at J, with 17 bases between the two ends. The CDR3 has 15 residues. Germline values: CDR1 DFQATT, CDR2 SNEGSKA (reference sequence).

In its sample, this clonotype was seen a few times. J is TRBJ2-3 and V is TRBV21-1; the table calls TRBD2, which could not be checked here. TRBV21-1 constitutes a pseudogene. This CDR3 is built from 18 residues. In DNA, the CDR3 is TGTGCCAGCAGCAAAGGAGGGCCCCCGGGCGGAAGCACAGATACGCAGTATTTT. It yields the protein CASSKGGPPGGSTDTQYF.

This clonotype was picked up many times. The V gene is TRBV25-1, the J gene TRBJ1-5; 8 nucleotides align to TRBD1. Germline CDR1 reads MGHDK; CDR2 reads SYGVNS. CDR3 size: 13 residues. J lost 4 bases, V lost 6 bases, and 2 bases had no gene match. CDR3 DNA: TGTGCCAGCAGCAGACAGGGGAATCAGCCCCAGCATTTT. Encoded protein: CASSRQGNQPQHF.

There are many counts of this clonotype. The chain has TRBV15 and TRBJ2-1, with D perhaps matching TRBD2 (6 bases). V shed 3 bases and J shed 1 base, with 22 bases lying between them. The CDR3 runs 19 residues. Germline V gene sequence: CDR1 LNHNV, CDR2 YYDKDF (reference sequence). This CDR3 is CATSRRPPQGLTSYNEQFF. CDR3 sequence (DNA): TGTGCCACCAGCAGGCGCCCGCCCCAGGGACTGACATCCTACAATGAGCAGTTCTTC.

This clonotype was picked up many times. V is TRBV19 and J is TRBJ2-6; D is tentatively TRBD1 or TRBD2 (6 bases each). The ends were cut back, 3 bases at V and 2 bases at J, with 8 bases in the middle. The CDR3 is 15 amino acids. Per the germline V gene, CDR1 is LNHDA and CDR2 is SQIVND (reference sequence). The CDR3 reads CASSIGGPGANVLTF. Here the CDR3 DNA reads TGTGCCAGTAGTATCGGGGGCCCTGGGGCCAACGTCCTGACTTTC.

In its sample, this clonotype was seen many times. The chain uses TRBV4-1 and TRBJ1-1; D is perhaps TRBD1 (5 bases). V lost 1 base and J lost 11, with 14 bases in between. CDR3 length: 13 amino acids. Per the germline V gene, CDR1 is MGHRA and CDR2 is YSYEKL. CDR3 nucleotides: TGCGCCAGCAGCCAAGGGGGGGGAACGGTGGCTTTCTTT. It codes for CASSQGGGTVAFF.

This clonotype was observed a handful of times. The chain recombines TRBV7-2 with TRBJ1-5, with D perhaps TRBD1 (6 bases). Trimming took 2 bases from V and 5 from J, leaving 13 bases between them. The CDR3 contains 15 residues. Germline CDR1 SGHTA, CDR2 FQGNSA. This CDR3 is CASSLRWGPDQPQHF. Here the CDR3 DNA reads TGTGCCAGCAGCTTAAGGTGGGGGCCTGATCAGCCCCAGCATTTT.